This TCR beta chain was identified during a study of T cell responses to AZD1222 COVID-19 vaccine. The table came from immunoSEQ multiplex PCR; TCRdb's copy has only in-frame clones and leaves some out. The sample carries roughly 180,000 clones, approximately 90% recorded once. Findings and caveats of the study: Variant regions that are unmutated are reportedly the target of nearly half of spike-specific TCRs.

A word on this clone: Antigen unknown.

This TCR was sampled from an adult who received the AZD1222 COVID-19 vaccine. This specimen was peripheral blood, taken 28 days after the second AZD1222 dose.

The CDR3 nucleotides are TGTGCCAGTAGTATAGGCGTCGGCGACTATGGCTACACCTTC. Its translation: CASSIGVGDYGYTF. This sequence joins TRBV19 and TRBJ1-2; D is unclear. Germline CDR1 is LNHDA and CDR2 is SQIVND (reference sequence). CDR3 size: 14 residues. With 1 base removed from V and 3 bases from J, the gap between germline ends came to 9 bases.